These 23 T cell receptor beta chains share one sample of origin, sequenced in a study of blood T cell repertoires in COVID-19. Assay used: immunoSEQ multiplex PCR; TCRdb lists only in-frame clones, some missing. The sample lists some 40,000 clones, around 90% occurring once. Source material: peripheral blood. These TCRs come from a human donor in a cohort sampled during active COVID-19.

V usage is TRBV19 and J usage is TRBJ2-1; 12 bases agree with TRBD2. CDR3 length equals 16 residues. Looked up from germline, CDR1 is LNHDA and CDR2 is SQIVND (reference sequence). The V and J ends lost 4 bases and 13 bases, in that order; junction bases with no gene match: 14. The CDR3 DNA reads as TGTGCCAGTAGTACCCCTCTAGCGGGGGGGCTCGGTGTTCAGTTCTTC. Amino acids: CASSTPLAGGLGVQFF.

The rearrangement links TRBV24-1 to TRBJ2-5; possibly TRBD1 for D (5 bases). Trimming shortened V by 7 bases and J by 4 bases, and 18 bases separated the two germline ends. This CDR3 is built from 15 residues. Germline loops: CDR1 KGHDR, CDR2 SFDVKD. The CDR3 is CATRNQDIALETQYF. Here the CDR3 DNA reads TGTGCCACCAGGAACCAGGACATTGCCCTAGAGACCCAGTACTTC.

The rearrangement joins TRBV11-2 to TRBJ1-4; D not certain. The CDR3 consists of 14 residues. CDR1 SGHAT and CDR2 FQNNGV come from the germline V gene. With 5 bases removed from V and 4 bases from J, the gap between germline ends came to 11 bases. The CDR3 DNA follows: TGTGCCAGCAGCAAGCGATCGGATAATGAAAAACTGTTTTTT. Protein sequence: CASSKRSDNEKLFF.

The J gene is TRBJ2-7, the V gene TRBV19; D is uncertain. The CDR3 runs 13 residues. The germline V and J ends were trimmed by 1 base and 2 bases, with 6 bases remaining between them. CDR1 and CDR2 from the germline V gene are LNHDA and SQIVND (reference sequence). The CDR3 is CASSIGLTYEQYF. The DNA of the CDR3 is TGTGCCAGTAGTATAGGTCTAACCTACGAGCAGTACTTC.

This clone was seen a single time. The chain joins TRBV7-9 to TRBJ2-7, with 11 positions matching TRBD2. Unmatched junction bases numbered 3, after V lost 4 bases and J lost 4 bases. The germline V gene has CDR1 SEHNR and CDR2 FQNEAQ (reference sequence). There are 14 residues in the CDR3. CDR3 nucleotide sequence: TGTGCCAGCAGCTGGGGGACTAGCGGTTACGAGCAGTACTTC. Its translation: CASSWGTSGYEQYF.

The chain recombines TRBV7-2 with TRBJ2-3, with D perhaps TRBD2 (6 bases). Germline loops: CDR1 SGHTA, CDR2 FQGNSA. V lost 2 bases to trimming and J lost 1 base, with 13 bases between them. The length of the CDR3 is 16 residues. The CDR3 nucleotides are TGTGCCAGCAGCTTAAAACTAGCTACCGGCACAGATACGCAGTATTTT. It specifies CASSLKLATGTDTQYF.

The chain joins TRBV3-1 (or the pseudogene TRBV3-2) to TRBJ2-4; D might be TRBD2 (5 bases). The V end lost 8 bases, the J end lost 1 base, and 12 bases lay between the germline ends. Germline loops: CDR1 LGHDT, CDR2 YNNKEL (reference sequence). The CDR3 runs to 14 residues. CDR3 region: CASPLRGAKNIQYF. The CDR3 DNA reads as TGTGCCAGCCCACTCCGGGGTGCCAAAAACATTCAGTACTTC.

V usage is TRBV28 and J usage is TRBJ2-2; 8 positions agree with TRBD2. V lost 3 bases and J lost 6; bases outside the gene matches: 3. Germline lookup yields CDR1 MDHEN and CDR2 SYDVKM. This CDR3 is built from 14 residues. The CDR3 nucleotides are TGTGCCAGCAGTTTTGCGCGGGAGGCCGGGGAGCTGTTTTTT. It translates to CASSFAREAGELFF. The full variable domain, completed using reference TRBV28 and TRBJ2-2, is DVKVTQSSRYLVKRTGEKVFLECVQDMDHENMFWYRQDPGLGLRLIYFSYDVKMKEKGDIPEGYSVSREKKERFSLILESASTNQTSMYLCASSFAREAGELFFGEGSRLTVL.

In DNA, the CDR3 is TGTGCCAGCTCACCAAGAGGGGGCCGACAAATGTCTGAAGCTTTCTTT. Translating it yields CASSPRGGRQMSEAFF. The V gene is TRBV18, the J gene TRBJ1-1, with 7 bases matching TRBD1. Trimming cost V 2 bases and J 6 bases; bases outside gene matches: 12. This CDR3 contains 16 residues. Germline V gene lookup returns CDR1 KGHSH and CDR2 LQKENI.

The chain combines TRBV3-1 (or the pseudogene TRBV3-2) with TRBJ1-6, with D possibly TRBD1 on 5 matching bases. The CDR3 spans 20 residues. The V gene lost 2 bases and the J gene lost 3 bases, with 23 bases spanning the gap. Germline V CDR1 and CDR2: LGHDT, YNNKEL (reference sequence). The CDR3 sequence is CASSQPDVDTPTLYNSPLHF. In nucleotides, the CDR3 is TGTGCCAGCAGCCAACCAGATGTGGACACCCCGACCCTCTATAATTCACCCCTCCACTTT.

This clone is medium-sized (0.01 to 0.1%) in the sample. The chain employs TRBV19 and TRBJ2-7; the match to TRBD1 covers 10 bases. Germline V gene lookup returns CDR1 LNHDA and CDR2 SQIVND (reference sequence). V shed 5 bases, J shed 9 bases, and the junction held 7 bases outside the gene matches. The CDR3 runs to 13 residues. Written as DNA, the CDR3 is TGTGCCAGTAGTGCTGGACAGGGGGGTACGCAGTACTTC. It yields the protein CASSAGQGGTQYF.

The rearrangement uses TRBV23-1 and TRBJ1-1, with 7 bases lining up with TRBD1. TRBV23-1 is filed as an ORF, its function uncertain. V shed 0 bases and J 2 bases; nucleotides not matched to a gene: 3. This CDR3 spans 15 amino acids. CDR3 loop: CASSQSRGTNTEAFF. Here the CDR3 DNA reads TGCGCCAGCAGTCAATCCAGGGGGACCAACACTGAAGCTTTCTTT.

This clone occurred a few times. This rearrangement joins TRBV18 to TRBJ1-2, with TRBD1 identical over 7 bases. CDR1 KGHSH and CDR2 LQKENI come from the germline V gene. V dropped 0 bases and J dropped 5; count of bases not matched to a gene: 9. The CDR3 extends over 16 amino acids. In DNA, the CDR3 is TGTGCCAGCTCACCACCTACCCGGGACAGCTTGTATGGCTACACCTTC. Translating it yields CASSPPTRDSLYGYTF.

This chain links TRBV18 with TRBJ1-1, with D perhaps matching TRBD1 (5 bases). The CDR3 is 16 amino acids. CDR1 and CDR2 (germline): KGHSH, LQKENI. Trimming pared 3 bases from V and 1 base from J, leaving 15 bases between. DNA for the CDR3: TGTGCCAGCTCACCGGGGCAGGCCTTTAGGAACACTGAAGCTTTCTTT. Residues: CASSPGQAFRNTEAFF.

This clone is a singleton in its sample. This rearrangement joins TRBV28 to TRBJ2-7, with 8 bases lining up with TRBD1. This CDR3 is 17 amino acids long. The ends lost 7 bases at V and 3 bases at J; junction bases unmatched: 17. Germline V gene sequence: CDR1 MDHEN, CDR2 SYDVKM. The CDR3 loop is CASIPVALGQGSYEQYF. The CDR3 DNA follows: TGTGCCAGCATCCCCGTGGCCCTCGGACAGGGAAGCTACGAGCAGTACTTC.

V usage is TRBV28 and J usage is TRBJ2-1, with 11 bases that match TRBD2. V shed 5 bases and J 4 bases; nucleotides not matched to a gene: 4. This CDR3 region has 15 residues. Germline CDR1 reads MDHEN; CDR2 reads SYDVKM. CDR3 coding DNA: TGTGCCAGCAGTCAAACTAGCGGGAGATACAATGAGCAGTTCTTC. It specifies CASSQTSGRYNEQFF.

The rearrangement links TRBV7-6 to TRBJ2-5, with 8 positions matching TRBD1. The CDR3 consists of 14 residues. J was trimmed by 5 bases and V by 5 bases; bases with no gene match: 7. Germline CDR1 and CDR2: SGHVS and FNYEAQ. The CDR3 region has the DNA TGTGCCAGCAGCAAGACAGGGGCCGGGGAGACCCAGTACTTC. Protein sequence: CASSKTGAGETQYF.

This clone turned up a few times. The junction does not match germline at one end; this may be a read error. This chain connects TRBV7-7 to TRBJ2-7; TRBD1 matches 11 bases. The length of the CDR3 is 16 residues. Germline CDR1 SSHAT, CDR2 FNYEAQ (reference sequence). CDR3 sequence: CASSFPGQGASYEQYF. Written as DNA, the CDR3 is TGTGCTAGCAGCTTTCCTGGACAGGGGGCATCCTACGAGCAGTACTTC. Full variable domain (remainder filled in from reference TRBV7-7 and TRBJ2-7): GAGVSQSPRYKVTKRGQDVTLRCDPISSHATLYWYQQALGQGPEFLTYFNYEAQPDKSGLPSDRFSAERPEGSISTLTIQRTEQRDSAMYRCASSFPGQGASYEQYFGPGTRLTVT.

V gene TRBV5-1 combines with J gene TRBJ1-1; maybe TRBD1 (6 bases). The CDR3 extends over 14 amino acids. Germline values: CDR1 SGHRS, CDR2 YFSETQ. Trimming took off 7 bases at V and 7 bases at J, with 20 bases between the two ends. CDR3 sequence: CASLPNPGVDEAFF. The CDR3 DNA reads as TGCGCCAGCCTACCTAATCCAGGGGTCGATGAAGCTTTCTTT.

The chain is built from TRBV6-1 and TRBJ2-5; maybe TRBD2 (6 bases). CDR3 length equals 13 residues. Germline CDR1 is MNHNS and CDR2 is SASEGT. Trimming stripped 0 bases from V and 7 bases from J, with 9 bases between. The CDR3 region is CASSEARGRTQYF. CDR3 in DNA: TGTGCCAGCAGTGAAGCCCGGGGGAGGACCCAGTACTTC.

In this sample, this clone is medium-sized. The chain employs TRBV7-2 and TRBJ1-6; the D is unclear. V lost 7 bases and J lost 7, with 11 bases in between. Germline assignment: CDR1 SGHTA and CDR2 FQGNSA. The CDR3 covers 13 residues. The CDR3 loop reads CASTRGRNSPLHF. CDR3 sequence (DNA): TGTGCCAGCACCCGTGGGAGGAATTCACCCCTCCACTTT.

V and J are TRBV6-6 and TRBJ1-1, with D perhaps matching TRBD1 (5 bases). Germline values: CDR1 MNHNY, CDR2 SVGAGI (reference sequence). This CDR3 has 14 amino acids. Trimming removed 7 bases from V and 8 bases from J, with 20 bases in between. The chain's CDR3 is CASITTTVLEEAFF. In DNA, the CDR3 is TGTGCCAGCATTACGACGACAGTACTCGAAGAAGCTTTCTTT.

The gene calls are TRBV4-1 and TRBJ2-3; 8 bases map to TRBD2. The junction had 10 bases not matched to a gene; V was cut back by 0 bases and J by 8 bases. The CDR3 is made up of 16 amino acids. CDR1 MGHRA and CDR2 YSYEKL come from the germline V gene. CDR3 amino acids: CASSQDKGLERGTQYF. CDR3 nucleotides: TGCGCCAGCAGCCAAGATAAGGGACTAGAAAGGGGTACGCAGTATTTT.